One sample yielded the 13 T cell receptor beta chains listed below, sequenced in a study of OX40 agonist ivuxolimab in advanced cancers. Clones were read by immunoSEQ multiplex PCR, and TCRdb kept only the in-frame ones, dropping some. The table shows some 99,000 clones, with roughly 80% occurring only once. The specimen was CD4+ or CD8+ T cells sorted from blood, collected in a trial of the OX40 agonist ivuxolimab. These receptors came from an adult with an advanced solid tumor such as melanoma, head and neck, liver or kidney cancer.

The J gene is TRBJ2-3, the V gene TRBV20-1, with D possibly called TRBD1 or TRBD2 (6 bases each). Germline V CDR1 and CDR2: DFQATT, SNEGSKA (reference sequence). CDR3 length: 11 amino acids. The CDR3 spells CGTRGGDTQYF. CDR3 DNA sequence: TGCGGGACAAGGGGAGGAGATACGCAGTATTTT.

The chain uses TRBV5-5 and TRBJ2-1; perhaps TRBD2 as D (6 bases). The CDR3 has 14 residues. Trimming took 4 bases from V and 10 from J, leaving 18 bases between them. Germline V gene data show CDR1 as SGHKS and CDR2 as YYEKEE (reference sequence). This chain's CDR3 is CASSPRLGLGEQFF. The DNA for the CDR3 is TGTGCCAGCAGCCCCCGACTAGGCCTAGGGGAGCAGTTCTTC. Variable domain in full (rest from reference TRBV5-5 and TRBJ2-1): DAGVTQSPTHLIKTRGQQVTLRCSPISGHKSVSWYQQVLGQGPQFIFQYYEKEERGRGNFPDRFSARQFPNYSSELNVNALLLGDSALYLCASSPRLGLGEQFFGPGTRLTVL.

The chain joins TRBV11-2 to TRBJ2-2; the match to TRBD2 covers 13 bases. Per the germline V gene, CDR1 is SGHAT and CDR2 is FQNNGV. V shed 5 bases and J 4 bases; nucleotides not matched to a gene: 10. This CDR3 contains 18 residues. CDR3 region: CASSLRLAGGVVTGELFF. Written as DNA, the CDR3 is TGTGCCAGCAGCCTGAGACTAGCGGGGGGCGTCGTCACCGGGGAGCTGTTTTTT.

The J gene is TRBJ1-1, the V gene TRBV29-1, with D possibly being TRBD1 (5 bases). CDR3 length equals 13 residues. Germline assignment: CDR1 SQVTM and CDR2 ANQGSEA. Deletions cut 6 bases from V and 1 base from J, with 12 bases between. CDR3 loop: CSVKDTKNTEAFF. The CDR3, as DNA: TGCAGCGTGAAGGACACGAAGAACACTGAAGCTTTCTTT.

J is TRBJ2-1 and V is TRBV7-7; D ambiguous. CDR1 is SSHAT and CDR2 is FNYEAQ in the germline V gene (reference sequence). V lost 5 bases and J 7 bases, leaving 18 bases between the germline ends. This CDR3 region has 15 residues. In nucleotides, the CDR3 is TGTGCCAGCAGCCCCGTGGGTTCTGGTACGAATGAGCAGTTCTTC. It specifies CASSPVGSGTNEQFF.

The rearrangement links TRBV6-6 to TRBJ1-1, with a possible D match to TRBD1 (6 bases). Trimming pared 7 bases from V and 1 base from J, leaving 7 bases between. CDR1 and CDR2 (germline): MNHNY, SVGAGI (reference sequence). This CDR3 region has 12 residues. Written as DNA, the CDR3 is TGTGCCAGCAACAGGGAGAACACTGAAGCTTTCTTT. It yields the protein CASNRENTEAFF.

This chain uses TRBV7-2 with TRBJ1-2, with D unclear. The ends were cut back, 2 bases at V and 2 bases at J, with 9 bases in the middle. The CDR3 consists of 14 residues. Germline values: CDR1 SGHTA, CDR2 FQGNSA. CDR3 in amino acids: CASSLSGFNYGYTF. Here the CDR3 DNA reads TGTGCCAGCAGCTTATCAGGCTTCAACTATGGCTACACCTTC.

This clone has more than one count but fewer than ten. The genes are TRBV7-3 and TRBJ1-1, with unresolved D. Germline CDR1 SGHTA, CDR2 FQGTGA. Trimming shortened V by 1 base and J by 1 base, and 16 bases separated the two germline ends. The CDR3 covers 17 residues. CDR3 in DNA: TGTGCCAGCAGCTTAAAGGCAGCCCGCACCGGGAACACTGAAGCTTTCTTT. It translates to CASSLKAARTGNTEAFF.

J is TRBJ2-7 and V is TRBV6-5; possible D gene TRBD2, 6 bases. The germline V and J ends were trimmed by 7 bases and 2 bases, with 12 bases remaining between them. This CDR3 has 13 residues. Germline V gene lookup returns CDR1 MNHEY and CDR2 SVGAGI. The CDR3: CASTPGGAYEQYF. The CDR3 region has the DNA TGTGCCAGCACCCCGGGCGGGGCCTACGAGCAGTACTTC.

CDR3 amino acids: CAWSEVGGTGELFF. As DNA, the CDR3 is TGTGCCTGGAGTGAAGTGGGAGGAACCGGGGAGCTGTTTTTT. The V gene is TRBV30, the J gene TRBJ2-2; tentative D call: TRBD2 (6 bases). V was clipped by 1 base and J by 5 bases, with 11 bases between them. Germline V gives CDR1 GTSNPN, CDR2 SVGIG (reference sequence). This CDR3 is built from 14 residues.

The chain has TRBV7-2 and TRBJ2-7, with D unresolved. Trimming took 3 bases from V and 7 from J, leaving 16 bases between them. Germline lookup yields CDR1 SGHTA and CDR2 FQGNSA. The length of the CDR3 is 14 residues. CDR3 region: CASSFQTPTSEQYF. As DNA, the CDR3 is TGTGCCAGCAGCTTCCAGACCCCCACTTCGGAGCAGTACTTC.

The V call is TRBV2, the J call TRBJ1-5; 9 bases align to TRBD1. Germline CDR1 reads SNHLY; CDR2 reads FYNNEI. The V and J ends lost 6 bases and 6 bases, in that order; junction bases with no gene match: 9. The CDR3 runs 15 residues. The CDR3 nucleotides are TGTGCCAGCAGCATGGGACAGGGTAGAAGTCAGCCCCAGCATTTT. Translating gives CASSMGQGRSQPQHF.

Points on this clone: An end of the junction does not agree with germline; a read error may underlie this. V usage is TRBV5-1 and J usage is TRBJ2-1; no definite D call. Looked up from germline, CDR1 is SGHRS and CDR2 is YFSETQ. There are 12 residues in the CDR3. DNA of the CDR3: TGCGCCAGCAGGTTGGGTCAGGATGAGCAGTTCTTC. It codes for CASRLGQDEQFF. Using reference TRBV5-1 and TRBJ2-1 for the parts outside the CDR3, the full variable domain is KAGVTQTPRYLIKTRGQQVTLSCSPISGHRSVSWYQQTPGQGLQFLFEYFSETQRNKGNFPGRFSGRQFSNSRSEMNVSTLELGDSALYLCASRLGQDEQFFGPGTRLTVL.